These 29 T cell receptor beta chains share one sample of origin, sequenced in a study of cytomegalovirus exposure and HLA in healthy donors. Clones were sequenced by immunoSEQ multiplex PCR, and TCRdb holds only the in-frame ones, with some missing. The sample carries approximately 160,000 clones, approximately 84% recorded once. The sample comprised PBMCs. These TCRs come from a man aged 30 to 45 in good health and CMV-seropositive.

The V call is TRBV6-5, the J call TRBJ1-5; TRBD1 matches at 9 bases. The CDR3 loop spans 15 amino acids. J was trimmed by 6 bases and V by 4 bases; bases with no gene match: 7. Looked up from germline, CDR1 is MNHEY and CDR2 is SVGAGI. CDR3 loop: CASSSGQGLSQPQHF. CDR3 nucleotides: TGTGCCAGCAGTTCGGGACAGGGTCTCAGTCAGCCCCAGCATTTT.

This clone came up once. V gene TRBV10-3 combines with J gene TRBJ2-3; 7 positions match TRBD2. V lost 7 bases, J lost 0 bases, and 7 bases stayed unmatched. Germline CDR1 is ENHRY and CDR2 is SYGVKD. CDR3 length: 15 amino acids. This CDR3 is CAIKQTSPSTDTQYF. CDR3 nucleotide sequence: TGTGCCATCAAGCAGACTAGCCCTAGCACAGATACGCAGTATTTT.

V is TRBV19 and J is TRBJ2-2; no clear D. The germline V gene has CDR1 LNHDA and CDR2 SQIVND (reference sequence). The CDR3 has 12 amino acids. Trimming cost V 8 bases and J 4 bases, with 8 bases left between them. The CDR3 reads CASGVSTGELFF. CDR3 DNA sequence: TGTGCCAGTGGTGTCAGCACCGGGGAGCTGTTTTTT.

The CDR3 nucleotides are TGTGCCAGCAGTTTATCCCCGACAGGGTTCTATGGCTACACCTTC. It encodes CASSLSPTGFYGYTF. The rearrangement joins TRBV6-5 to TRBJ1-2; TRBD1 agrees at 7 bases. The CDR3 contains 15 residues. V was pared by 4 bases and J by 4 bases, with 9 bases of the junction left unmatched. Germline CDR1 is MNHEY and CDR2 is SVGAGI.

The rearrangement uses TRBV11-2 and TRBJ2-7, with 9 bases that match TRBD1. This CDR3 spans 15 amino acids. Germline V gene data show CDR1 as SGHAT and CDR2 as FQNNGV. V was pared by 0 bases and J by 3 bases, with 3 bases of the junction left unmatched. In DNA, the CDR3 is TGTGCCAGCAGCTTAGAAGGACAGGGGATCTACGAGCAGTACTTC. Residues: CASSLEGQGIYEQYF.

The rearrangement uses TRBV18 and TRBJ2-3; 7 nucleotides match TRBD1. Per germline, CDR1 KGHSH and CDR2 LQKENI. V was clipped by 5 bases and J by 0 bases; unmatched bases: 8. CDR3 length equals 16 residues. The CDR3 nucleotides are TGTGCCAGCTCATCGGCGACAGGGCTAAGCACAGATACGCAGTATTTT. Translation gives CASSSATGLSTDTQYF.

Here the CDR3 reads CASSLRQGVNEQFF. The CDR3 DNA sequence: TGCGCCAGCAGCTTAAGACAGGGTGTAAATGAGCAGTTCTTC. V and J are TRBV5-1 and TRBJ2-1, with 7 bases that match TRBD1. The trim removed 2 bases at V and 7 bases at J, leaving 6 bases unmatched. This CDR3 is 14 amino acids long. Germline V gene lookup returns CDR1 SGHRS and CDR2 YFSETQ.

The CDR3 spells CASTPGRPLNTEAFF. In DNA, the CDR3 is TGTGCCAGTACCCCTGGGAGGCCGTTGAACACTGAAGCTTTCTTT. V is TRBV19 and J is TRBJ1-1, with D uncertain. Between the trimmed V and J ends, which lost 7 bases and 0 bases, there was a span of 15 bases. The CDR3 covers 15 residues. CDR1 LNHDA and CDR2 SQIVND come from the germline V gene (reference sequence).

The gene calls are TRBV28 and TRBJ1-3; 11 bases match TRBD1. Looked up from germline, CDR1 is MDHEN and CDR2 is SYDVKM. There are 15 residues in the CDR3. J gave up 3 bases and V 5 bases, and 3 bases lay outside the gene matches. This chain's CDR3 is CASSRTGGGGNTIYF. CDR3 nucleotides: TGTGCCAGCAGTCGGACAGGGGGCGGTGGAAACACCATATATTTT.

V and J are TRBV4-1 and TRBJ2-2; D perhaps matches TRBD2 (5 bases). V lost 0 bases and J 6 bases, leaving 8 bases between the germline ends. The CDR3 is 14 residues long. CDR1 is MGHRA and CDR2 is YSYEKL in the germline V gene. The CDR3 region is CASSQDLEAGELFF. CDR3 in DNA: TGCGCCAGCAGCCAAGATTTGGAGGCCGGGGAGCTGTTTTTT.

This clone was seen many times. The chain is built from TRBV19 and TRBJ1-5; perhaps TRBD1 as D (5 bases). CDR3 size: 14 residues. Germline values: CDR1 LNHDA, CDR2 SQIVND (reference sequence). Trimming shortened V by 3 bases and J by 7 bases, and 13 bases separated the two germline ends. Here the CDR3 reads CASSMGGEGQPQHF. CDR3 coding DNA: TGTGCCAGTAGTATGGGAGGGGAAGGGCAGCCCCAGCATTTT.

The sample holds one count of this clone. The chain recombines TRBV18 with TRBJ2-3; 12 nucleotides match TRBD2. Trimming removed 3 bases from V and 2 bases from J; junction bases left unmatched: 3. The CDR3 consists of 16 residues. Per germline, CDR1 KGHSH and CDR2 LQKENI. In nucleotides, the CDR3 is TGTGCCAGCTCACCTCTAGCGGGAGGGGACACAGATACGCAGTATTTT. Translating it yields CASSPLAGGDTDTQYF.

The rearrangement joins TRBV4-1 to TRBJ2-1; D may be TRBD1 (6 bases). Trimming took 2 bases from V and 6 from J, leaving 14 bases between them. CDR1 and CDR2 from the germline V gene are MGHRA and YSYEKL. The CDR3 contains 15 residues. In DNA, the CDR3 is TGCGCCAGCAGCCAAACCGGGACACTTGCCAATGAGCAGTTCTTC. Its translation: CASSQTGTLANEQFF.

The rearrangement uses TRBV5-6 and TRBJ1-2; tentative D call: TRBD1 (5 bases). CDR3 size: 13 residues. Trimming took 4 bases from V and 4 from J, leaving 11 bases between them. Germline-derived CDR1 and CDR2 are SGHDT and YYEEEE. The CDR3 protein is CASSQGSLYGYTF. Here the CDR3 DNA reads TGTGCCAGCAGCCAGGGATCCCTCTATGGCTACACCTTC.

The gene calls are TRBV19 and TRBJ2-2; 10 bases fit TRBD1. CDR1 is LNHDA, CDR2 SQIVND, per germline (reference sequence). Losses at the gene ends were 5 bases for V and 6 bases for J; bases not matched to a gene: 6. The CDR3 has 15 amino acids. The CDR3 region is CASSAAGTGAGELFF. DNA for the CDR3: TGTGCCAGTAGTGCAGCCGGGACAGGGGCCGGGGAGCTGTTTTTT.

This chain's CDR3 is CALEVPAGAYEQYF. The CDR3 DNA follows: TGTGCCCTGGAGGTGCCAGCGGGCGCCTACGAGCAGTACTTC. The V call is TRBV30, the J call TRBJ2-7; weak D call: TRBD2 (6 bases). V lost 8 bases and J 2 bases, leaving 19 bases between the germline ends. CDR1 is GTSNPN and CDR2 is SVGIG in the germline V gene (reference sequence). CDR3 size: 14 residues.

There are a few counts of this clone. The J gene is TRBJ2-3, the V gene TRBV7-3, with 16 bases lining up with TRBD2. CDR3 length equals 17 residues. Germline V lookup: CDR1 SGHTA, CDR2 FQGTGA. The trim removed 4 bases at V and 3 bases at J, leaving 4 bases unmatched. The CDR3 spells CASSSMGLAGGTDTQYF. The CDR3 DNA reads as TGTGCCAGCAGCTCTATGGGACTAGCGGGAGGGACAGATACGCAGTATTTT. The full variable domain, in which reference TRBV7-3 and TRBJ2-3 provide the parts outside the CDR3, is GAGVSQTPSNKVTEKGKYVELRCDPISGHTALYWYRQSLGQGPEFLIYFQGTGAADDSGLPNDRFFAVRPEGSVSTLKIQRTERGDSAVYLCASSSMGLAGGTDTQYFGPGTRLTVL.

The chain has TRBV2 and TRBJ1-5; D perhaps matches TRBD1 (6 bases). The CDR3 has 14 amino acids. The germline V gene encodes CDR1 SNHLY and CDR2 FYNNEI. Trimming removed 6 bases at V and 6 bases at J, with 15 bases between. CDR3 sequence: CASRSTRDTQPQHF. Written as DNA, the CDR3 is TGTGCCAGCAGGTCAACCCGGGACACTCAGCCCCAGCATTTT.

CDR3 sequence (DNA): TGTGCCAGCAGCTCACAGGGCTTTGGGGGCTACACCTTC. Its protein is CASSSQGFGGYTF. V gene TRBV28 combines with J gene TRBJ1-2, with D perhaps matching TRBD1 (6 bases). CDR3 length: 13 amino acids. Trimming shortened V by 6 bases and J by 8 bases, and 16 bases separated the two germline ends. Germline V gene sequence: CDR1 MDHEN, CDR2 SYDVKM.

The table lists this clone with a few counts. The CDR3 here is CASSSGGRETQYF. The DNA of the CDR3 is TGTGCCAGCAGTTCGGGGGGGCGTGAGACCCAGTACTTC. The chain has TRBV28 and TRBJ2-5, with 8 positions matching TRBD2. Trimming removed 4 bases from V and 5 bases from J; junction bases left unmatched: 3. The CDR3 runs 13 residues. From germline, CDR1 is MDHEN and CDR2 SYDVKM.

This rearrangement joins TRBV6-5 to TRBJ1-4, with D unclear. Per germline, CDR1 MNHEY and CDR2 SVGAGI. The V and J ends lost 5 bases and 4 bases respectively, with 8 bases between them. The CDR3 has 13 residues. In DNA, the CDR3 is TGTGCCAGCAGTGCGGCCCTTAATGAAAAACTGTTTTTT. This translates into CASSAALNEKLFF.

The chain couples TRBV9 to TRBJ2-7, with D unresolved. V gave up 2 bases and J gave up 2 bases, with 11 bases separating them. Per germline, CDR1 SGDLS and CDR2 YYNGEE. The CDR3 has 14 amino acids. The CDR3 DNA sequence: TGTGCCAGCAGCGTGGCCCCAGTTACCTACGAGCAGTACTTC. Translating gives CASSVAPVTYEQYF.

V gene TRBV11-2 combines with J gene TRBJ2-3, with no clear D. This CDR3 comprises 13 residues. The V gene's germline CDR1 is SGHAT and CDR2 FQNNGV. V was cut by 1 base and J by 4 bases, with 6 bases left in between. The CDR3 loop reads CASSLVPADTQYF. The CDR3 DNA sequence: TGTGCCAGCAGCTTAGTCCCCGCAGATACGCAGTATTTT.

A single count supports this clone. The CDR3 coding sequence is TGTGCCAGCAGTTTGGGACTAGCAGAGACCCAGTACTTC. Protein sequence: CASSLGLAETQYF. The chain uses TRBV27 and TRBJ2-5; 9 positions match TRBD2. Germline V CDR1 and CDR2: MNHEY, SMNVEV (reference sequence). The CDR3 is made up of 13 amino acids. Trimming took 3 bases from V and 4 from J; bases not matched to a gene: 0.

This clone was counted only a few times. This chain connects TRBV27 to TRBJ1-1; TRBD1 aligns across 8 bases. Germline CDR1 MNHEY, CDR2 SMNVEV (reference sequence). V shed 2 bases and J 5 bases; nucleotides not matched to a gene: 4. The CDR3 spans 14 residues. The CDR3 DNA is TGTGCCAGCAGTTTAACGGACAGGGTGACTGAAGCTTTCTTT. Amino acids: CASSLTDRVTEAFF.

The chain has TRBV9 and TRBJ2-1; TRBD1 matches at 11 bases. V gave up 4 bases and J gave up 5 bases; unmatched junction bases: 17. This CDR3 has 19 amino acids. Germline-derived CDR1 and CDR2 are SGDLS and YYNGEE. The CDR3 DNA is TGTGCCAGCAGCCTTCCCGGACAGGGGGCTCCCCAGGACAACAATGAGCAGTTCTTC. It codes for CASSLPGQGAPQDNNEQFF. The whole variable domain, remainder taken from reference TRBV9 and TRBJ2-1, is DSGVTQTPKHLITATGQRVTLRCSPRSGDLSVYWYQQSLDQGLQFLIQYYNGEERAKGNILERFSAQQFPDLHSELNLSSLELGDSALYFCASSLPGQGAPQDNNEQFFGPGTRLTVL.

The V gene is TRBV6-1, the J gene TRBJ2-2; no definite D call. V was pared by 4 bases and J by 3 bases, with 12 bases between. This CDR3 spans 15 amino acids. Germline lookup yields CDR1 MNHNS and CDR2 SASEGT. CDR3 region: CASSAETLYTGELFF. CDR3 bases: TGTGCCAGCAGTGCGGAGACGTTGTACACCGGGGAGCTGTTTTTT.

This clone appeared once. The J gene is TRBJ2-1, the V gene TRBV6-1, with D tentatively TRBD2 (6 bases). Germline CDR1 MNHNS, CDR2 SASEGT. CDR3 size: 14 residues. Trimming shortened V by 11 bases and J by 4 bases, and 18 bases separated the two germline ends. The CDR3 region is CACVTSGVYNEQFF. Here the CDR3 DNA reads TGTGCCTGCGTAACGTCGGGAGTTTACAATGAGCAGTTCTTC.

The rearrangement joins TRBV9 to TRBJ2-7; 11 bases align to TRBD1. V trimming: 7 bases; J trimming: 3 bases; junction bases outside the gene matches: 6. This CDR3 region has 14 residues. Germline CDR1 reads SGDLS; CDR2 reads YYNGEE. The CDR3, as DNA: TGTGCCAGCGGACCCGGGACAGGGGGCTACGAGCAGTACTTC. Protein: CASGPGTGGYEQYF. Full variable domain (outside the CDR3, taken from reference TRBV9 and TRBJ2-7): DSGVTQTPKHLITATGQRVTLRCSPRSGDLSVYWYQQSLDQGLQFLIQYYNGEERAKGNILERFSAQQFPDLHSELNLSSLELGDSALYFCASGPGTGGYEQYFGPGTRLTVT.